These 20 T cell receptor beta chains share one sample of origin, sequenced in a study of OX40 agonist ivuxolimab in advanced cancers. The library was obtained by the immunoSEQ multiplex PCR assay. This immuneACCESS table, as held by TCRdb, lists in-frame sequences with V and J called but not all clones. Of the missing ones, under half trace to an unresolved V gene in checked studies; the others have no known cause. The sample table shows tens of thousands of clones, and about 93% are seen once. The ten largest clones take up 1.1% of the sample. The source was CD4+ or CD8+ T cells sorted from blood, collected in a trial of the OX40 agonist ivuxolimab. These receptors were collected from an adult with an advanced solid tumor such as melanoma, head and neck, liver or kidney cancer.

In DNA, the CDR3 is TGTGCCATCAGTGACAAACAGGGTGGTGAAAAACTGTTTTTT. Its translation: CAISDKQGGEKLFF. The chain is built from TRBV10-3 and TRBJ1-4; a weak D match, TRBD1 (6 bases). V lost 3 bases and J lost 7, with 12 bases in between. The CDR3 spans 14 residues. CDR1 ENHRY and CDR2 SYGVKD come from the germline V gene.

This chain uses TRBV9 with TRBJ2-2; TRBD2 aligns across 8 bases. This CDR3 is built from 18 residues. Germline-derived CDR1 and CDR2 are SGDLS and YYNGEE. V trimming: 0 bases; J trimming: 7 bases; junction bases outside the gene matches: 14. The CDR3 is CASSVGPAGGGGGGELFF. CDR3 bases: TGTGCCAGCAGCGTAGGTCCCGCGGGAGGTGGAGGGGGCGGGGAGCTGTTTTTT.

The chain carries TRBV19 and TRBJ2-2; D is possibly TRBD1 (7 bases). Trimming took 7 bases from V and 4 from J, leaving 13 bases between them. Germline V gene lookup returns CDR1 LNHDA and CDR2 SQIVND (reference sequence). This CDR3 is 14 amino acids long. CDR3 protein: CASKPGGTTGELFF. CDR3 sequence (DNA): TGTGCCAGTAAGCCAGGGGGGACCACCGGGGAGCTGTTTTTT.

The chain combines TRBV6-5 with TRBJ2-2; D is uncertain. Germline CDR1 is MNHEY and CDR2 is SVGAGI. The V gene lost 5 bases and the J gene lost 8 bases, with 9 bases spanning the gap. This CDR3 contains 12 residues. In nucleotides, the CDR3 is TGTGCCAGCAGTAGCCTTGGGGGGGAGCTGTTTTTT. The encoded protein is CASSSLGGELFF.

This clone was detected once. CDR3 protein: CASSLVPGSYNEQFF. The DNA for the CDR3 is TGCGCCAGCAGCTTGGTCCCAGGATCGTACAATGAGCAGTTCTTC. This chain joins TRBV5-1 and TRBJ2-1; D unclear. CDR1 is SGHRS and CDR2 is YFSETQ in the germline V gene. CDR3 length: 15 residues. V lost 0 bases, J lost 4 bases, and 11 bases lay in between.

V usage is TRBV7-6 and J usage is TRBJ2-5, with D perhaps assigned TRBD1 or TRBD2 (5 bases each). Germline-derived CDR1 and CDR2 are SGHVS and FNYEAQ. This CDR3 has 14 amino acids. V lost 5 bases to trimming and J lost 2 bases, with 12 bases between them. In DNA form, the CDR3 reads TGTGCCAGCAGCCCGGGGTCAGGGCAAGAGACCCAGTACTTC. It specifies CASSPGSGQETQYF.

This chain connects TRBV19 to TRBJ2-7; 7 positions match TRBD2. Trimming removed 1 base from V and 3 bases from J; junction bases left unmatched: 15. CDR3 size: 18 residues. Germline CDR1 reads LNHDA; CDR2 reads SQIVND (reference sequence). CDR3 amino acids: CASSIGGVESGKYYEQYF. CDR3 DNA sequence: TGTGCCAGTAGTATAGGAGGGGTCGAAAGCGGGAAATACTACGAGCAGTACTTC.

This chain joins TRBV6-5 and TRBJ2-5; 8 positions match TRBD1. This CDR3 is built from 14 residues. The ends lost 1 base at V and 4 bases at J; junction bases unmatched: 2. Germline CDR1 and CDR2: MNHEY and SVGAGI. The CDR3 DNA follows: TGTGCCAGCAGTTACTTAACAGGGGGAGAGACCCAGTACTTC. Protein: CASSYLTGGETQYF.

The chain couples TRBV7-9 to TRBJ2-7; D remains ambiguous. The CDR3 is 15 amino acids. Trimming took off 0 bases at V and 0 bases at J, with 9 bases between the two ends. CDR1 and CDR2 (germline): SEHNR, FQNEAQ (reference sequence). The CDR3 is CASSLADGSSYEQYF. The DNA of the CDR3 is TGTGCCAGCAGCTTAGCTGACGGATCCTCCTACGAGCAGTACTTC.

This clone was seen a single time. This chain uses TRBV2 with TRBJ2-1; no clear D. The CDR3 runs to 11 residues. Germline-derived CDR1 and CDR2 are SNHLY and FYNNEI. Trimming took 4 bases from V and 9 from J, leaving 7 bases between them. The CDR3 DNA reads TGTGCCAGCAGTGGTGAAGGTGAGCAGTTCTTC. Its protein product is CASSGEGEQFF.

For this clone: The junction shows a germline mismatch at one end, possibly a read error. The chain's CDR3 is CTSSLDWDRLRETQYF. CDR3 sequence (DNA): TGTACCAGCAGCTTAGATTGGGACAGATTGAGGGAGACCCAGTACTTC. The chain links TRBV11-2 to TRBJ2-5; 7 nucleotides agree with TRBD1. Germline V gene lookup returns CDR1 SGHAT and CDR2 FQNNGV. The CDR3 sequence is 16 residues long. The full variable domain, its missing parts supplied by reference TRBV11-2 and TRBJ2-5, is EAGVAQSPRYKIIEKRQSVAFWCNPISGHATLYWYQQILGQGPKLLIQFQNNGVVDDSQLPKDRFSAERLKGVDSTLKIQPAKLEDSAVYLCTSSLDWDRLRETQYFGPGTRLLVL.

CDR3 sequence reads: CASSPPGVTTQYF. The CDR3 bases are TGTGCCAGCAGTCCCCCCGGAGTAACGACCCAGTACTTC. The chain links TRBV5-4 to TRBJ2-5; no reliable D call. V lost 5 bases, J lost 7 bases, and 15 bases lay in between. This CDR3 has 13 residues. CDR1 is SGHNT and CDR2 is YYREEE in the germline V gene (reference sequence).

V gene TRBV7-2 combines with J gene TRBJ2-7; no clear D gene. CDR3 length: 14 amino acids. Germline V gene data show CDR1 as SGHTA and CDR2 as FQGNSA. V lost 2 bases to trimming and J lost 5 bases, with 13 bases between them. This chain's CDR3 is CASSLNGPSHEQYF. The CDR3 region has the DNA TGTGCCAGCAGCTTAAACGGTCCGTCCCACGAGCAGTACTTC.

This clone was counted once. The chain carries TRBV2 and TRBJ1-1; D remains unclear. CDR3 length: 12 amino acids. Trimming took off 2 bases at V and 14 bases at J, with 15 bases between the two ends. Germline CDR1 and CDR2: SNHLY and FYNNEI. CDR3 region: CASSESVLKLFF. The CDR3 nucleotides are TGTGCCAGCAGTGAAAGCGTTTTAAAGTTGTTCTTT.

The chain has TRBV4-3 and TRBJ1-1, with TRBD1 as a possible D gene (6 bases). CDR1 and CDR2 (germline): LGHNA, YSLEER. The V end was cut by 0 bases, the J end by 4 bases, with 12 bases between. The CDR3 has 15 amino acids. The CDR3 loop reads CASSQDIRGGTEAFF. CDR3 nucleotide sequence: TGCGCCAGCAGCCAAGATATTAGGGGGGGCACTGAAGCTTTCTTT.

This chain uses TRBV19 with TRBJ2-3, with TRBD1 matching over 9 bases. After removal of 6 bases from V and 2 bases from J, the junction contained 6 bases not matched to a gene. The CDR3 contains 15 residues. Germline V gene data show CDR1 as LNHDA and CDR2 as SQIVND (reference sequence). The CDR3 DNA reads TGTGCCAGTAGCCTAGACAGGGGGATCACAGATACGCAGTATTTT. This gives the protein CASSLDRGITDTQYF.

This chain connects TRBV27 to TRBJ1-2; D ambiguous. Trimming took 7 bases from V and 5 from J, leaving 17 bases between them. Germline lookup yields CDR1 MNHEY and CDR2 SMNVEV (reference sequence). The CDR3 runs to 14 residues. CDR3 DNA sequence: TGTGCCAGCACGGCGCGCAGTCATCTATATGGCTACACCTTC. Translating gives CASTARSHLYGYTF.

The V and J genes are TRBV7-6 and TRBJ2-6, with D possibly being TRBD2 (6 bases). Germline CDR1 and CDR2: SGHVS and FNYEAQ. Trimming removed 6 bases from V and 0 bases from J, with 9 bases in between. The CDR3 sequence is 15 residues long. The CDR3 nucleotides read TGTGCCAGCAGGGGGGGTAGCTCTGGGGCCAACGTCCTGACTTTC. Amino acid sequence: CASRGGSSGANVLTF.

This chain connects TRBV6-1 to TRBJ2-7, with D unclear. Germline-derived CDR1 and CDR2 are MNHNS and SASEGT. The CDR3 runs 15 residues. V lost 3 bases to trimming and J lost 1 base, with 13 bases between them. CDR3 in DNA: TGTGCCAGCAGTGAGATCCTTAGGGCTTCCTACGAGCAGTACTTC. Protein: CASSEILRASYEQYF.

The chain carries TRBV11-2 and TRBJ2-5; D perhaps matches TRBD2 (5 bases). Germline V gene data show CDR1 as SGHAT and CDR2 as FQNNGV. With 1 base removed from V and 7 bases from J, the gap between germline ends came to 10 bases. This CDR3 has 13 residues. In DNA form, the CDR3 reads TGTGCCAGCAGCTTAGGGGGTCGGGGGACCCAGTACTTC. Amino acids: CASSLGGRGTQYF.